These 30 T cell receptor beta chains came from one sample sequenced in a study of monozygotic twins with inflammatory bowel disease. With the 5' RACE reads reprocessed, TCRdb shows one record per CDR3 protein and no DNA. This table holds tens of thousands of distinct CDR3 sequences. The sample taken for sequencing was blood. These receptors were collected from a human donor with ulcerative colitis or Crohn's disease, or a healthy co-twin of an affected twin (not recorded which).

J is TRBJ2-5 and V is TRBV7-7; the D call of TRBD2 rests on TCRdb alone, since no DNA is present to check it. From germline, CDR1 is SSHAT and CDR2 FNYEAQ (reference sequence). The CDR3 consists of 13 residues. CDR3 protein: CASSSGRAETQYF.

The V gene is TRBV20-1, the J gene TRBJ1-4; the TCRdb call, TRBD1, lacks DNA for checking. The CDR3 runs 13 residues. CDR1 is DFQATT and CDR2 is SNEGSKA in the germline V gene (reference sequence). CDR3 sequence: CSASGTSNEKLFF.

CDR3 in amino acids: CASSLVLTGAYGYTF. This chain links TRBV12-3 or TRBV12-4 with TRBJ1-2; there is no DNA to check the TCRdb D call of TRBD1. The CDR3 extends over 15 amino acids.

The chain joins TRBV7-8 to TRBJ1-4. The germline V gene encodes CDR1 SGHVS and CDR2 FQNEAQ. CDR3 size: 17 residues. CDR3 sequence: CASSLYVGRSVNEKLFF. The full variable domain, completed using reference TRBV7-8 and TRBJ1-4, is GAGVSQSPRYKVAKRGQDVALRCDPISGHVSLFWYQQALGQGPEFLTYFQNEAQLDKSGLPSDRFFAERPEGSVSTLKIQRTQQEDSAVYLCASSLYVGRSVNEKLFFGSGTQLSVL.

The V gene is TRBV2, the J gene TRBJ1-4. Germline V CDR1 and CDR2: SNHLY, FYNNEI. CDR3 size: 11 residues. The chain's CDR3 is CASRYSEKLFF.

The V gene is TRBV7-9, the J gene TRBJ1-1; TCRdb gives TRBD1 as the D gene, but with no DNA this cannot be confirmed. The CDR3 length is 13 residues. Germline V gene data show CDR1 as SEHNR and CDR2 as FQNEAQ (reference sequence). CDR3 amino acids: CASSLGRVAEAFF.

The genes are TRBV12-3 or TRBV12-4 and TRBJ2-7. The CDR3 is 15 amino acids. The chain's CDR3 is CASTTTSAGAPEQYF.

This chain joins TRBV2 and TRBJ1-1; TCRdb's D call, TRBD1, is unchecked because there is no DNA. Germline-derived CDR1 and CDR2 are SNHLY and FYNNEI. The CDR3 loop spans 14 amino acids. The chain's CDR3 is CASSAQGGNTEAFF.

The chain couples TRBV11-2 to TRBJ1-1. The V gene's germline CDR1 is SGHAT and CDR2 FQNNGV. The CDR3 runs 16 residues. CDR3 in amino acids: CASSLDRGSGRHEAFF.

The CDR3: CASSRGQRGLVETQYF. The rearrangement joins TRBV5-5 to TRBJ2-5; TCRdb lists TRBD1, though no DNA is available to test this call. The CDR3 runs 16 residues. Germline-derived CDR1 and CDR2 are SGHKS and YYEKEE (reference sequence).

The V and J genes are TRBV5-1 and TRBJ2-7; TCRdb returns TRBD1, unconfirmable since there is no DNA. Per the germline V gene, CDR1 is SGHRS and CDR2 is YFSETQ. The CDR3 has 18 amino acids. CDR3 sequence: CASSLAPTGVDITYEQYF. Looking up the rest from reference TRBV5-1 and TRBJ2-7 gives the full variable domain: KAGVTQTPRYLIKTRGQQVTLSCSPISGHRSVSWYQQTPGQGLQFLFEYFSETQRNKGNFPGRFSGRQFSNSRSEMNVSTLELGDSALYLCASSLAPTGVDITYEQYFGPGTRLTVT.

The chain links TRBV13 to TRBJ1-2; the D gene TCRdb calls, TRBD1, cannot be checked with no DNA. CDR3 length: 13 residues. Germline lookup yields CDR1 PRHDT and CDR2 FYEKMQ (reference sequence). CDR3 region: CASVESGYYGYTF.

The chain is built from TRBV11-2 and TRBJ1-6. In germline, CDR1 is SGHAT, CDR2 FQNNGV. This CDR3 is 14 amino acids long. Here the CDR3 reads CASSVSSYNSPLHF.

The chain uses TRBV5-5 and TRBJ1-4; TCRdb's D call of TRBD1 is untestable without DNA. The CDR3 extends over 15 amino acids. Germline V lookup: CDR1 SGHKS, CDR2 YYEKEE (reference sequence). CDR3 sequence: CASSPRGATNEKLFF. Together with reference TRBV5-5 and TRBJ1-4, the CDR3 gives the full variable domain: DAGVTQSPTHLIKTRGQQVTLRCSPISGHKSVSWYQQVLGQGPQFIFQYYEKEERGRGNFPDRFSARQFPNYSSELNVNALLLGDSALYLCASSPRGATNEKLFFGSGTQLSVL.

The chain uses TRBV12-2 and TRBJ1-1. TRBV12-2 is designated a pseudogene. This CDR3 has 21 residues. This CDR3 is CASRFDTTSSSAKMGNTEAFF.

Its frequency marks this clonotype as medium-sized. The chain has TRBV7-8 and TRBJ1-2. This CDR3 has 15 residues. Germline V gene data show CDR1 as SGHVS and CDR2 as FQNEAQ. The CDR3 loop is CASSIFRGLNYGYTF.

This chain joins TRBV13 and TRBJ2-7; with no DNA, the TCRdb D assignment of TRBD1 cannot be verified. Germline values: CDR1 PRHDT, CDR2 FYEKMQ (reference sequence). This CDR3 contains 14 residues. The CDR3 region is CASSSDRGASEQYF.

The chain joins TRBV24-1 to TRBJ2-2; TCRdb names TRBD1, which stays unverified in the absence of DNA. This CDR3 has 15 amino acids. Germline V gene lookup returns CDR1 KGHDR and CDR2 SFDVKD. The CDR3 is CATGENRMNTGELFF.

The chain couples TRBV12-3 or TRBV12-4 to TRBJ2-3; TCRdb gives TRBD2 as the D gene, but with no DNA this cannot be confirmed. The CDR3 loop spans 17 amino acids. CDR3 sequence reads: CASSPGLAGRFGDTQYF.

The V gene is TRBV6-5, the J gene TRBJ2-5; the TRBD1 assignment by TCRdb is unverifiable without DNA. Per the germline V gene, CDR1 is MNHEY and CDR2 is SVGAGI. The CDR3 is made up of 17 amino acids. This CDR3 reads CASSYATSGGYQETQYF.

The chain recombines TRBV6-5 with TRBJ2-1; as DNA is missing, the TRBD2 call by TCRdb cannot be tested. Per the germline V gene, CDR1 is MNHEY and CDR2 is SVGAGI. This CDR3 has 16 amino acids. CDR3 residues: CASSYSGAGGYNEQFF.

This sequence joins TRBV20-1 and TRBJ2-3; checking the TCRdb D call of TRBD2 is not possible without DNA. There are 16 residues in the CDR3. In germline, CDR1 is DFQATT, CDR2 SNEGSKA (reference sequence). CDR3 protein: CSARAGTSGGLDTQYF.

This chain links TRBV12-3 or TRBV12-4 with TRBJ1-1; the D gene TCRdb calls, TRBD1, cannot be checked with no DNA. CDR3 length: 15 amino acids. CDR3 in amino acids: CASSHGDRASTEAFF.

V gene TRBV4-1 combines with J gene TRBJ1-1. From germline, CDR1 is MGHRA and CDR2 YSYEKL. CDR3 length: 15 amino acids. CDR3 sequence reads: CASSPSLALNTEAFF.

This chain connects TRBV12-3 or TRBV12-4 to TRBJ1-1. The CDR3 consists of 12 residues. The CDR3 region is CASSLTGSEAFF.

V and J are TRBV6-1 and TRBJ1-2; without DNA, the TCRdb call of TRBD1 cannot be checked. Germline V gene lookup returns CDR1 MNHNS and CDR2 SASEGT. The CDR3 is made up of 11 amino acids. CDR3 residues: CASSREHGYTF.

V and J are TRBV5-1 and TRBJ2-7; TCRdb's assignment of TRBD1 cannot be checked, as there is no DNA. The CDR3 consists of 14 residues. From germline, CDR1 is SGHRS and CDR2 YFSETQ. CDR3 in amino acids: CASSLTGDVPLTFF.

The CDR3 sequence: CSARDGYEQYF. The V call is TRBV20-1, the J call TRBJ2-7. The CDR3 is 11 residues long. In germline, CDR1 is DFQATT, CDR2 SNEGSKA (reference sequence).

This chain connects TRBV6-1 to TRBJ1-2; TCRdb's D call, TRBD1, is unchecked because there is no DNA. The CDR3 has 16 amino acids. The germline V gene has CDR1 MNHNS and CDR2 SASEGT. Here the CDR3 reads CASSADRDRVTYGYTF.

The chain uses TRBV18 and TRBJ1-2; TCRdb's D call, TRBD1, is unchecked because there is no DNA. This CDR3 has 15 amino acids. Germline V gene sequence: CDR1 KGHSH, CDR2 LQKENI. CDR3 amino acids: CASSLDGQGTGGYTF.